A single sample is the source of the 23 T cell receptor beta chains below, sequenced in a study of blood T cell repertoires in COVID-19 (dated by TCRdb to 2019 to 2021). The protocol used for the library was the immunoSEQ multiplex PCR assay. The table comes from immuneACCESS by way of TCRdb, which keeps in-frame sequences with V and J called. Part of the clones is missing from these tables; in studies checked, under half for an unresolved V gene and the rest for unknown reasons. The sample table shows about 76,000 clones, and 65% to 90% are seen once. The leading ten clones occupy 40% to 45% of the sample. The sequenced sample consisted of peripheral blood. The receptor source for this set is a man older than 75 with acute or convalescent COVID-19.

This chain connects TRBV4-2 to TRBJ2-3, with 8 bases fitting TRBD1. The CDR3 consists of 14 residues. Germline values: CDR1 LGHNA, CDR2 YNFKEQ. V shed 4 bases, J shed 6 bases, and the junction held 6 bases outside the gene matches. This CDR3 is CASSLGQGSDTQYF. Here the CDR3 DNA reads TGTGCCAGCAGCCTCGGACAGGGTAGTGATACGCAGTATTTT.

The V gene is TRBV6-5, the J gene TRBJ1-1; D gene uncertain. The CDR3 covers 12 residues. V was clipped by 6 bases and J by 3 bases, with 8 bases between them. Per germline, CDR1 MNHEY and CDR2 SVGAGI. The CDR3 coding sequence is TGTGCCAGCAGCCCCGGGTACACTGAAGCTTTCTTT. Translation gives CASSPGYTEAFF.

This clone was picked up a small number of times. This sequence joins TRBV14 and TRBJ2-1; weak D call: TRBD1 (5 bases). In germline, CDR1 is SGHDN, CDR2 FVKESK. This CDR3 has 13 amino acids. The germline V and J ends were trimmed by 5 bases and 5 bases, with 10 bases remaining between them. In DNA, the CDR3 is TGTGCCAGCAGCTCGACAGTCAACAATGAGCAGTTCTTC. Translation: CASSSTVNNEQFF. Based on the CDR3 plus reference TRBV14 and TRBJ2-1, the full variable domain is EAGVTQFPSHSVIEKGQTVTLRCDPISGHDNLYWYRRVMGKEIKFLLHFVKESKQDESGMPNNRFLAERTGGTYSTLKVQPAELEDSGVYFCASSSTVNNEQFFGPGTRLTVL.

This sequence joins TRBV10-3 and TRBJ2-2; TRBD2 is a possible D gene (5 bases). The V and J ends lost 8 bases and 7 bases respectively, with 14 bases between them. This CDR3 spans 13 amino acids. Germline CDR1 ENHRY, CDR2 SYGVKD. The CDR3 sequence is CAISGTSGGELFF. The CDR3 DNA follows: TGTGCCATCTCGGGAACTTCGGGCGGGGAGCTGTTTTTT.

This clone was picked up a small number of times. The gene calls are TRBV3-1 (or the pseudogene TRBV3-2) and TRBJ2-2; 7 positions agree with TRBD1. Germline CDR1 and CDR2: LGHDT and YNNKEL (reference sequence). This CDR3 is built from 15 residues. Trimming took 2 bases from V and 5 from J; bases not matched to a gene: 5. CDR3 residues: CASSQLQGRTGELFF. The CDR3 coding sequence is TGTGCCAGCAGCCAACTACAGGGGAGAACCGGGGAGCTGTTTTTT.

This chain connects TRBV28 to TRBJ2-3, with D uncertain. Deletions cut 2 bases from V and 0 bases from J, with 6 bases between. CDR1 is MDHEN and CDR2 is SYDVKM in the germline V gene. The CDR3 sequence is 14 residues long. This CDR3 is CASSLGHSTDTQYF. DNA for the CDR3: TGTGCCAGCAGTTTAGGGCACAGCACAGATACGCAGTATTTT.

This sequence joins TRBV5-1 and TRBJ1-3; D is possibly TRBD1 (6 bases). With 4 bases removed from V and 1 base from J, the gap between germline ends came to 12 bases. The germline V gene has CDR1 SGHRS and CDR2 YFSETQ. This CDR3 comprises 15 residues. CDR3 coding DNA: TGCGCCAGCAGCCCTGAGGGGGGGTCTGGAAACACCATATATTTT. It is translated as CASSPEGGSGNTIYF.

The chain uses TRBV6-5 and TRBJ1-3; D might be TRBD1 (6 bases). Germline V CDR1 and CDR2: MNHEY, SVGAGI. This CDR3 is 15 amino acids long. Trimming cost V 5 bases and J 4 bases, with 15 bases left between them. The DNA for the CDR3 is TGTGCCAGCAGTAAACCAGGGGACATCGGAAACACCATATATTTT. Translating gives CASSKPGDIGNTIYF.

The rearrangement links TRBV27 to TRBJ1-5; TRBD1 matches at 7 bases. The J segment lost 1 base and the V segment lost 6 bases, leaving 3 bases of the junction unmatched. Germline V gene lookup returns CDR1 MNHEY and CDR2 SMNVEV (reference sequence). CDR3 length: 14 residues. The CDR3 region is CASRTGVSNQPQHF. CDR3 bases: TGTGCCAGCAGAACAGGGGTAAGCAATCAGCCCCAGCATTTT.

The chain recombines TRBV5-4 with TRBJ1-1; TRBD1 aligns across 7 bases. Germline CDR1 and CDR2: SGHNT and YYREEE (reference sequence). Germline trimming cut 4 bases from V and 4 bases from J; bases unmatched to any gene: 7. The CDR3 runs 14 residues. The CDR3 nucleotides read TGTGCCAGCAGCCGCGGGACAGCGATCACTGAAGCTTTCTTT. Its protein product is CASSRGTAITEAFF.

This clone was counted once. The J gene is TRBJ1-2, the V gene TRBV7-2, with a weak D call TRBD1 (5 bases). V lost 0 bases to trimming and J lost 6 bases, with 14 bases between them. The CDR3 loop spans 15 amino acids. Germline V gene sequence: CDR1 SGHTA, CDR2 FQGNSA. CDR3 sequence reads: CASSLAVLGGDGYTF. CDR3 coding DNA: TGTGCCAGCAGCTTAGCGGTTCTTGGGGGGGATGGCTACACCTTC.

The rearrangement uses TRBV19 and TRBJ1-5; possible D gene TRBD1, 6 bases. CDR3 length: 14 residues. Per the germline V gene, CDR1 is LNHDA and CDR2 is SQIVND (reference sequence). Trimming took off 2 bases at V and 2 bases at J, with 7 bases between the two ends. DNA for the CDR3: TGTGCCAGTAGTATACAGGGGCGCAATCAGCCCCAGCATTTT. It specifies CASSIQGRNQPQHF.

V gene TRBV10-3 combines with J gene TRBJ1-3; D unresolved. The CDR3 runs 13 residues. Germline CDR1 reads ENHRY; CDR2 reads SYGVKD. V lost 6 bases, J lost 0 bases, and 6 bases lay in between. The DNA of the CDR3 is TGTGCCATCAGGAGTAGCTCTGGAAACACCATATATTTT. Protein product: CAIRSSSGNTIYF.

J is TRBJ1-2 and V is TRBV19; 7 bases fit TRBD1. J was trimmed by 4 bases and V by 1 base; bases with no gene match: 6. The CDR3 runs to 15 residues. From germline, CDR1 is LNHDA and CDR2 SQIVND (reference sequence). CDR3 sequence reads: CASSIARTGLYGYTF. CDR3 in DNA: TGTGCCAGTAGTATAGCAAGGACAGGCCTCTATGGCTACACCTTC.

This chain joins TRBV7-2 and TRBJ1-2; D gene uncertain. The CDR3 totals 15 residues. The germline gives CDR1 SGHTA, CDR2 FQGNSA. V gave up 0 bases and J gave up 8 bases, with 16 bases separating them. For the CDR3, the DNA is TGTGCCAGCAGCTTAGCGTTGGGCAGGATTGGAGGCTACACCTTC. Residues: CASSLALGRIGGYTF.

The chain combines TRBV5-5 with TRBJ1-1; D is undetermined. This CDR3 has 17 residues. From germline, CDR1 is SGHKS and CDR2 YYEKEE (reference sequence). Trimming removed 0 bases from V and 1 base from J, with 16 bases in between. Here the CDR3 DNA reads TGTGCCAGCAGCTTGGGCGGGATGGAAGCCCAGAACACTGAAGCTTTCTTT. Translating gives CASSLGGMEAQNTEAFF.

The chain combines TRBV29-1 with TRBJ1-6; 9 bases agree with TRBD1. CDR1 SQVTM and CDR2 ANQGSEA come from the germline V gene. Unmatched junction bases numbered 4, after V lost 6 bases and J lost 7 bases. The CDR3 extends over 13 amino acids. In DNA, the CDR3 is TGCAGCGTAACCACAGGGGGCAATTCACCCCTCCACTTT. Translation gives CSVTTGGNSPLHF.

This chain links TRBV7-9 with TRBJ1-4; 10 nucleotides agree with TRBD1. CDR1 and CDR2 from the germline V gene are SEHNR and FQNEAQ (reference sequence). The CDR3 is 17 residues long. Trimming at V came to 3 bases and at J to 0 bases, leaving 4 bases not matched to a gene. CDR3 coding DNA: TGTGCCAGCAGCTTCGACAGGGGGCACGCAACTAATGAAAAACTGTTTTTT. Amino acid sequence: CASSFDRGHATNEKLFF.

V usage is TRBV20-1 and J usage is TRBJ1-1; a possible D gene is TRBD1 (5 bases). The V gene's germline CDR1 is DFQATT and CDR2 SNEGSKA (reference sequence). V lost 3 bases, J lost 1 base, and 12 bases lay in between. There are 14 residues in the CDR3. CDR3 nucleotide sequence: TGCAGTGCTAGTCCAGGGTTTGAGAACACTGAAGCTTTCTTT. Translated, it gives CSASPGFENTEAFF.

This clone occurred a few times. The chain recombines TRBV19 with TRBJ1-2; TRBD1 aligns across 10 bases. The CDR3 is made up of 17 amino acids. The V gene's germline CDR1 is LNHDA and CDR2 SQIVND (reference sequence). V dropped 3 bases and J dropped 4; count of bases not matched to a gene: 11. The CDR3 reads CASSISGQGVLSYGYTF. CDR3 DNA sequence: TGTGCCAGTAGTATTTCTGGACAGGGGGTTCTTTCCTATGGCTACACCTTC. Filled out from reference TRBV19 and TRBJ1-2, the complete variable domain reads DGGITQSPKYLFRKEGQNVTLSCEQNLNHDAMYWYRQDPGQGLRLIYYSQIVNDFQKGDIAEGYSVSREKKESFPLTVTSAQKNPTAFYLCASSISGQGVLSYGYTFGSGTRLTVV.

This sequence joins TRBV25-1 and TRBJ2-1, with 7 bases matching TRBD2. The CDR3 runs to 14 residues. Unmatched junction bases numbered 11, after V lost 7 bases and J lost 8 bases. The germline V gene encodes CDR1 MGHDK and CDR2 SYGVNS. CDR3 loop: CASKGGPGNHEQFF. CDR3 DNA sequence: TGTGCCAGCAAGGGAGGGCCAGGGAACCATGAGCAGTTCTTC. The entire variable domain, with the rest obtained from reference TRBV25-1 and TRBJ2-1, is as follows: EADIYQTPRYLVIGTGKKITLECSQTMGHDKMYWYQQDPGMELHLIHYSYGVNSTEKGDLSSESTVSRIRTEHFPLTLESARPSHTSQYLCASKGGPGNHEQFFGPGTRLTVL.

This chain uses TRBV28 with TRBJ2-3; 8 nucleotides agree with TRBD1. Trimming cost V 6 bases and J 5 bases; bases outside gene matches: 7. CDR1 MDHEN and CDR2 SYDVKM come from the germline V gene. This CDR3 is 14 amino acids long. The chain's CDR3 is CASRLTGAVDTQYF. The CDR3, as DNA: TGTGCCAGCAGGTTGACAGGGGCGGTAGATACGCAGTATTTT.

The chain recombines TRBV10-3 with TRBJ2-1; TRBD1 agrees at 10 bases. The CDR3 totals 14 residues. Germline lookup yields CDR1 ENHRY and CDR2 SYGVKD. Trimming at V came to 4 bases and at J to 9 bases, leaving 6 bases not matched to a gene. CDR3 amino acids: CAISVGTGAPEQFF. CDR3 coding DNA: TGTGCCATCAGTGTCGGGACAGGGGCTCCTGAGCAGTTCTTC.